This passage covers 16 T cell receptor beta chains from one sample sequenced in a study of blood T cell repertoires in COVID-19. Produced via immunoSEQ multiplex PCR; TCRdb's table is partial and in-frame only. This sample has about 60,000 clones, with around 82% found just once. The specimen sequenced was peripheral blood. These receptors were obtained from a man in his sixties with acute or convalescent COVID-19.

This sequence joins TRBV12-5 and TRBJ2-7; possible D gene TRBD1, 5 bases. V was cut by 0 bases and J by 2 bases, with 11 bases left in between. The CDR3 spans 15 residues. CDR1 and CDR2 from the germline V gene are LGHNT and FRNRAP. This CDR3 is CASGLVFETAYEQYV. CDR3 sequence (DNA): TGTGCTAGTGGTTTGGTATTCGAGACAGCCTACGAGCAGTACGTC.

V gene TRBV5-6 combines with J gene TRBJ1-2, with 7 bases identical to TRBD1. Germline values: CDR1 SGHDT, CDR2 YYEEEE. The CDR3 totals 15 residues. J lost 4 bases, V lost 5 bases, and 11 bases had no gene match. As DNA, the CDR3 is TGTGCCAGCAGGAAATCAGGGGGGAATCGCTATGGCTACACCTTC. Translation: CASRKSGGNRYGYTF.

J is TRBJ1-4 and V is TRBV3-1 (or the pseudogene TRBV3-2); 11 positions agree with TRBD1. The CDR3 sequence is 16 residues long. J lost 6 bases, V lost 4 bases, and 7 bases had no gene match. Germline CDR1 reads LGHDT; CDR2 reads YNNKEL (reference sequence). This CDR3 is CASSPHTGQGDEKLFF. The CDR3 DNA is TGTGCCAGCAGCCCACACACGGGACAGGGGGATGAAAAACTGTTTTTT.

The chain is built from TRBV19 and TRBJ1-1; D may be TRBD1 (5 bases). This CDR3 is built from 16 residues. V dropped 7 bases and J dropped 5 bases, with 23 bases sitting between them. Looked up from germline, CDR1 is LNHDA and CDR2 is SQIVND (reference sequence). The CDR3 nucleotides are TGTGCCAGTAAATGGCGGGGGGAATCTCCCTTGACTGAAGCTTTCTTT. Translating gives CASKWRGESPLTEAFF.

The chain is built from TRBV19 and TRBJ1-5; 9 positions match TRBD1. The V gene's germline CDR1 is LNHDA and CDR2 SQIVND (reference sequence). The CDR3 runs to 15 residues. V shed 4 bases and J 7 bases; nucleotides not matched to a gene: 8. CDR3 amino acids: CASSRRQGDGQPQHF. CDR3 DNA: TGTGCCAGTAGTAGAAGACAGGGGGACGGGCAGCCCCAGCATTTT. The whole variable domain, remainder taken from reference TRBV19 and TRBJ1-5, is DGGITQSPKYLFRKEGQNVTLSCEQNLNHDAMYWYRQDPGQGLRLIYYSQIVNDFQKGDIAEGYSVSREKKESFPLTVTSAQKNPTAFYLCASSRRQGDGQPQHFGDGTRLSIL.

This sequence joins TRBV6-2 or TRBV6-3 and TRBJ1-5; 7 nucleotides agree with TRBD1. This CDR3 has 15 amino acids. The germline gives CDR1 MNHEY, CDR2 SVGEGT. The ends lost 3 bases at V and 7 bases at J; junction bases unmatched: 9. This chain's CDR3 is CASSYGQARGQPQHF. CDR3 sequence (DNA): TGTGCCAGCAGTTATGGACAGGCTAGAGGACAGCCCCAGCATTTT.

The chain recombines TRBV10-2 with TRBJ1-2; D is unclear. Germline V gene data show CDR1 as WSHSY and CDR2 as SAAADI. Trimming took off 7 bases at V and 4 bases at J, with 16 bases between the two ends. The CDR3 is made up of 14 amino acids. In DNA form, the CDR3 reads TGCGCCAGCAAGGTACCGGGGATTAGCTATGGCTACACCTTC. Protein product: CASKVPGISYGYTF.

The chain couples TRBV7-9 to TRBJ1-2; TRBD1 might be the D (6 bases). V was pared by 3 bases and J by 5 bases, with 16 bases between. The CDR3 totals 15 residues. The V gene's germline CDR1 is SEHNR and CDR2 FQNEAQ (reference sequence). The CDR3 spells CASSFQRTDGYGYTF. CDR3 bases: TGTGCCAGCAGCTTCCAGAGGACAGACGGGTATGGCTACACCTTC.

V usage is TRBV6-5 and J usage is TRBJ2-1; 9 positions agree with TRBD1. Germline lookup yields CDR1 MNHEY and CDR2 SVGAGI. The CDR3 is 13 residues long. The V and J ends lost 7 bases and 6 bases, in that order; junction bases with no gene match: 4. CDR3 coding DNA: TGTGCCAGCACCAGGGACAGGGCCAATGAGCAGTTCTTC. It specifies CASTRDRANEQFF.

The CDR3 DNA is TGTGCCAGCAGTACGCAGACAGGGGGTGGAAACATTCAGTACTTC. Translating it yields CASSTQTGGGNIQYF. The chain employs TRBV27 and TRBJ2-4, with 9 positions matching TRBD1. This CDR3 spans 15 amino acids. V lost 5 bases, J lost 6 bases, and 8 bases stayed unmatched. Germline values: CDR1 MNHEY, CDR2 SMNVEV (reference sequence).

The J gene is TRBJ2-4, the V gene TRBV7-2; a weak D match, TRBD2 (6 bases). The CDR3 length is 14 residues. Trimming removed 5 bases from V and 9 bases from J, with 17 bases in between. CDR1 and CDR2 from the germline V gene are SGHTA and FQGNSA. CDR3 amino acids: CASSPIGRKGIQYF. The CDR3 nucleotides read TGTGCCAGCAGCCCGATAGGGAGGAAGGGCATTCAGTACTTC.

This clone was seen once. V gene TRBV9 combines with J gene TRBJ2-2; D is ambiguous. This CDR3 is 15 amino acids long. Deletions cut 0 bases from V and 4 bases from J, with 10 bases between. Germline V gene sequence: CDR1 SGDLS, CDR2 YYNGEE. The CDR3 loop is CASSVGAVSTGELFF. The CDR3 coding sequence is TGTGCCAGCAGCGTAGGGGCAGTATCCACCGGGGAGCTGTTTTTT.

This sequence joins TRBV5-5 and TRBJ1-2, with 7 bases identical to TRBD1. The germline gives CDR1 SGHKS, CDR2 YYEKEE (reference sequence). The CDR3 contains 15 residues. V lost 4 bases to trimming and J lost 1 base; unmatched junction nucleotides: 7. CDR3 in DNA: TGTGCCAGCAGCCCAGGGGACAGCATTAACTATGGCTACACCTTC. It codes for CASSPGDSINYGYTF. Full variable domain (remainder filled in from reference TRBV5-5 and TRBJ1-2): DAGVTQSPTHLIKTRGQQVTLRCSPISGHKSVSWYQQVLGQGPQFIFQYYEKEERGRGNFPDRFSARQFPNYSSELNVNALLLGDSALYLCASSPGDSINYGYTFGSGTRLTVV.

This clone was seen more than once but under ten times. This specimen includes other DNA sequences encoding the same CDR3. The chain uses TRBV30 and TRBJ1-5, with 9 positions matching TRBD1. The CDR3 has 14 amino acids. From germline, CDR1 is GTSNPN and CDR2 SVGIG (reference sequence). The V gene end was trimmed by 1 base and the J gene end by 2 bases; junction bases not matched to a gene: 0. CDR3 residues: CAWSGTGGNQPQHF. The CDR3 DNA is TGTGCCTGGAGTGGGACAGGGGGCAATCAGCCCCAGCATTTT.

The sample holds a few counts of this clone. The chain joins TRBV29-1 to TRBJ2-5; a weak D match, TRBD1 (5 bases). The CDR3 is 11 residues long. The germline CDR1 and CDR2 sequences are SQVTM and ANQGSEA. As DNA, the CDR3 is TGCAGTGCAGGGTTCACAGAGACCCAGTACTTC. This codes for CSAGFTETQYF.

The genes are TRBV2 and TRBJ2-7, with D maybe TRBD1 (5 bases). This CDR3 spans 13 amino acids. The germline V gene has CDR1 SNHLY and CDR2 FYNNEI. With 6 bases removed from V and 2 bases from J, the gap between germline ends came to 11 bases. The CDR3 region has the DNA TGTGCCAGCAGACTACAGGTTCCCTACGAGCAGTACTTC. Encoded protein: CASRLQVPYEQYF.